The entry below describes one T cell receptor beta chain. Its matching antigen is unknown. The CDR3 runs 15 residues. V was shortened by 3 bases and J by 2 bases, with 13 bases between the two germline ends. CDR1 SEHNR and CDR2 FQNEAQ come from the germline V gene (reference sequence). The entry originates in a study of beta chain features in type 1 diabetes. Study results and caveats: Shortening of TCRB CDR3s, moderate but significant, appeared in all four CD4+ subsets of Type 1 diabetes patients.

Expressed TCRB transcripts were sequenced because the isolated RNA had all been reverse transcribed beforehand. Data came from immunoSEQ multiplex PCR; TCRdb stores just in-frame clones and leaves some out. The sample has about 660,000 clones, over 12% seen once. Source material: naive CD4+ T cells from blood. The rearrangement joins TRBV7-9 to TRBJ1-2, with a weak D call TRBD1 (6 bases). This sequence originates from a man younger than 35 with type 1 diabetes. The CDR3 DNA follows: TGTGCCAGCAGCTTGAGGACAGACCTAAACTATGGCTACACCTTC. It yields the protein CASSLRTDLNYGYTF.